This T cell receptor beta chain was documented in a study of tumor-infiltrating lymphocytes in primary liver carcinoma. Background on the study: Men and women, 30 to 69 years of age, made up the patients.

Reverse transcription of 500 to 650 ng total RNA with a constant-region primer produced TCR beta cDNA. Construction of TCR beta libraries relied on three successive nested multiplex PCR rounds employing slightly modified ARM-PCR. Use of TRBV1-TRBV30 forward primers with a C-beta reverse primer characterized the first two PCR rounds, which lasted about 10 cycles each. TCRdb independently ran MiXCR on the multiplex PCR reads; one entry per CDR3 protein. The sample holds about 310,000 distinct CDR3 sequences, roughly three fifths seen once. There are many counts of this clonotype. Its antigen is not known. Germline CDR1 reads MNHEY; CDR2 reads SVGAGI. This CDR3 region has 17 residues. The V end lost 1 base, the J end lost 2 bases, and 12 bases lay between the germline ends. Unsorted whole blood yielded blood RNA, and germline DNA was extracted as well. General study results and limits: Overlap between tumor regions exceeded overlap of tumor with adjacent tissue or blood.

This receptor was obtained from a woman younger than 45 with primary liver carcinoma and hepatitis B virus infection. The chain joins TRBV6-5 to TRBJ2-6, with D perhaps TRBD1 (6 bases). Material for sequencing was peripheral blood. The CDR3 here is CASSYLGHQAGANVLTF. For the CDR3, the DNA is TGTGCCAGCAGTTACTTGGGACATCAAGCTGGGGCCAACGTCCTGACTTTC.